Below are 11 T cell receptor beta chains sequenced from a single sample in a study of OX40 agonist ivuxolimab in advanced cancers. Sequencing used immunoSEQ multiplex PCR; TCRdb keeps in-frame clones, though not all of them. This table has tens of thousands of clones, approximately 80% appearing once. Sequencing used CD4+ or CD8+ T cells sorted from blood, obtained in a trial of the OX40 agonist ivuxolimab. The receptors come from an adult with an advanced solid tumor such as melanoma, head and neck, liver or kidney cancer.

Remarks on this clone: The sample carries other DNA sequences with the same CDR3. V and J are TRBV28 and TRBJ2-5; D call uncertain. V shed 3 bases and J shed 7 bases, with 6 bases lying between them. The CDR3 runs to 11 residues. The germline gives CDR1 MDHEN, CDR2 SYDVKM. As DNA, the CDR3 is TGTGCCAGCAGTTTCGGCGGGACCCAGTACTTC. This encodes CASSFGGTQYF.

The chain carries TRBV11-2 and TRBJ2-6; D ambiguous. The CDR3 covers 14 residues. Germline V CDR1 and CDR2: SGHAT, FQNNGV. Trimming removed 2 bases at V and 0 bases at J, with 2 bases between. CDR3 amino acids: CASSLYSGANVLTF. The CDR3, as DNA: TGTGCCAGCAGCTTATACTCTGGGGCCAACGTCCTGACTTTC.

This clone came up many times. J is TRBJ2-1 and V is TRBV5-4, with 10 positions matching TRBD2. Germline lookup yields CDR1 SGHNT and CDR2 YYREEE (reference sequence). CDR3 length: 16 amino acids. V was pared by 3 bases and J by 7 bases, with 10 bases of the junction left unmatched. CDR3 sequence reads: CASSSPLAGGVNEQFF. CDR3 in DNA: TGTGCCAGCAGCTCCCCCTTAGCGGGAGGCGTAAATGAGCAGTTCTTC.

The V and J genes are TRBV30 and TRBJ1-6; D gene unclear. The CDR3 has 14 residues. Germline V gene lookup returns CDR1 GTSNPN and CDR2 SVGIG (reference sequence). Trimming stripped 1 base from V and 11 bases from J, with 15 bases between. This CDR3 reads CAWSGPPPLAPLHF. The CDR3 DNA is TGTGCCTGGAGTGGCCCCCCCCCTCTTGCACCCCTCCACTTT.

V is TRBV6-4 and J is TRBJ2-3; 7 bases are a match to TRBD2. The CDR3 is 16 residues long. Germline-derived CDR1 and CDR2 are MRHNA and SNTAGT. V shed 2 bases, J shed 4 bases, and the junction held 9 bases outside the gene matches. Here the CDR3 reads CASSDALASGADTQYF. DNA for the CDR3: TGTGCCAGCAGTGACGCACTAGCTAGCGGAGCAGATACGCAGTATTTT.

The J gene is TRBJ2-7, the V gene TRBV4-1; D ambiguous. The CDR3 loop spans 14 amino acids. Germline V gene data show CDR1 as MGHRA and CDR2 as YSYEKL. V gave up 1 base and J gave up 4 bases, with 11 bases separating them. The CDR3 sequence is CASSQVAEAYEQYF. For the CDR3, the DNA is TGCGCCAGCAGCCAAGTAGCCGAAGCATACGAGCAGTACTTC.

The CDR3 DNA is TGTGCCAGCAGCCCCCAGATATCGGGAAACACCATATATTTT. Translated, it gives CASSPQISGNTIYF. The chain joins TRBV7-2 to TRBJ1-3; no firm D call. The V gene's germline CDR1 is SGHTA and CDR2 FQGNSA. Trimming took 5 bases from V and 4 from J, leaving 12 bases between them. The CDR3 consists of 14 residues.

Only one count was recorded for this clone. This chain links TRBV6-5 with TRBJ2-2; D is possibly TRBD1 (6 bases). CDR1 and CDR2 from the germline V gene are MNHEY and SVGAGI. V lost 0 bases, J lost 11 bases, and 7 bases lay in between. The CDR3 covers 12 residues. The CDR3, as DNA: TGTGCCAGCAGTTACTCGGGGACAGAGCTGTTTTTT. Protein sequence: CASSYSGTELFF.

The V call is TRBV28, the J call TRBJ1-6, with D perhaps TRBD1 (6 bases). Trimming took off 3 bases at V and 2 bases at J, with 14 bases between the two ends. The CDR3 consists of 17 residues. The V gene's germline CDR1 is MDHEN and CDR2 SYDVKM. CDR3 sequence: CASSFNSRQAYNSPLHF. The CDR3 bases are TGTGCCAGCAGTTTTAATAGTCGACAGGCCTATAATTCACCCCTCCACTTT.

Here the CDR3 DNA reads TGTGCCAGCAGTTACTCAGGAGGGGAGACCCAGTACTTC. As protein: CASSYSGGETQYF. The chain uses TRBV6-5 and TRBJ2-5, with D maybe TRBD2 (6 bases). There are 13 residues in the CDR3. Germline assignment: CDR1 MNHEY and CDR2 SVGAGI. The ends were cut back, 0 bases at V and 5 bases at J, with 7 bases in the middle.

V is TRBV6-1 and J is TRBJ1-5, with a possible D match to TRBD1 (5 bases). V lost 6 bases and J lost 1, with 10 bases in between. CDR1 is MNHNS and CDR2 is SASEGT in the germline V gene. The CDR3 runs to 14 residues. The CDR3 DNA follows: TGTGCCAGCAGGCGTGGGGGGAGCAATCAGCCCCAGCATTTT. This gives the protein CASRRGGSNQPQHF.